Sequencing of this T cell receptor (beta chain) was carried out in a study of blood T cell repertoires in COVID-19. The germline gives CDR1 SGHTA, CDR2 FQGNSA. The CDR3 length is 16 residues. Unmatched junction bases numbered 15, after V lost 5 bases and J lost 8 bases. Assay: immunoSEQ multiplex PCR; the TCRdb copy retains only in-frame clones and omits some. Of more than 75,000 clones in the sample, around 88% were seen once. The TCR comes from a man under 40 with acute or convalescent COVID-19. Sequenced: peripheral blood. The chain combines TRBV7-2 with TRBJ2-1, with 7 bases lining up with TRBD2. The CDR3 spells CASSRRERPGFDEQFF. The CDR3 DNA reads as TGTGCCAGCAGCCGGCGGGAGCGGCCCGGGTTCGATGAGCAGTTCTTC. Full variable domain (outside the CDR3, taken from reference TRBV7-2 and TRBJ2-1): GAGVSQSPSNKVTEKGKDVELRCDPISGHTALYWYRQSLGQGLEFLIYFQGNSAPDKSGLPSDRFSAERTGGSVSTLTIQRTQQEDSAVYLCASSRRERPGFDEQFFGPGTRLTVL.